This T cell receptor (beta chain) is drawn from a study of cytomegalovirus exposure and HLA in healthy donors. The germline V gene encodes CDR1 SNHLY and CDR2 FYNNEI. The CDR3 is 14 residues long. V shed 6 bases, J shed 6 bases, and the junction held 4 bases outside the gene matches. This clone was recorded many times. Whereas donors were nominally healthy upon sampling, unrecorded immune exposures were probable. The PCR ran on 60 Vbeta and 13 Jbeta primers. Sequencing used immunoSEQ multiplex PCR; TCRdb keeps in-frame clones, though not all of them. The table has 130,000 or so clones, approximately 77% seen once.

The origin of this receptor is a woman aged 40 to 50 in good health and CMV-seronegative. The J gene is TRBJ1-6, the V gene TRBV2; 8 nucleotides agree with TRBD1. The sequenced sample consisted of PBMCs. Here the CDR3 DNA reads TGTGCCAGCAGGACGACAGGGGCTAATTCACCCCTCCACTTT. Translated, it gives CASRTTGANSPLHF.